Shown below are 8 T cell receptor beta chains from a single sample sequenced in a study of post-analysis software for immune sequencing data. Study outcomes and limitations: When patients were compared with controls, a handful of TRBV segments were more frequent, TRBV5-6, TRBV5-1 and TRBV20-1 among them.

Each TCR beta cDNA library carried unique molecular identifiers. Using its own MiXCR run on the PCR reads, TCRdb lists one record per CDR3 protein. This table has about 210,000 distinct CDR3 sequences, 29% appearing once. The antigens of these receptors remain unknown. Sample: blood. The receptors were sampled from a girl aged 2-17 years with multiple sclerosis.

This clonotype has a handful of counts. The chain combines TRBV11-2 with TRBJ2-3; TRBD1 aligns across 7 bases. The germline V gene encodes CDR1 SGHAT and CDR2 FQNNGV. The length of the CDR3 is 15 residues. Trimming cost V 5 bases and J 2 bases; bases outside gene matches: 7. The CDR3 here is CASSPKGQFTDTQYF. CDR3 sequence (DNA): TGTGCCAGCAGCCCCAAGGGACAGTTCACAGATACGCAGTATTTT.

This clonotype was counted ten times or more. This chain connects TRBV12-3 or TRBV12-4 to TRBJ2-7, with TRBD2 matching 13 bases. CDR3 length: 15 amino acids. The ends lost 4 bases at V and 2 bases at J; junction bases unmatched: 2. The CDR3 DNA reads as TGTGCCAGCAGTTCGGGGACTAGCGGGACCTACGAGCAGTACTTC. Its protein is CASSSGTSGTYEQYF.

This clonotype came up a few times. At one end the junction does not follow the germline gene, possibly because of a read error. CDR3 sequence reads: CTSIKTGLTTYNEQFF. As DNA, the CDR3 is TGTACCAGCATTAAAACGGGACTCACCACCTACAATGAGCAGTTCTTC. The V and J genes are TRBV6-1 and TRBJ2-1, with D maybe TRBD2 (6 bases). This CDR3 region has 16 residues. Per germline, CDR1 MNHNS and CDR2 SASEGT.

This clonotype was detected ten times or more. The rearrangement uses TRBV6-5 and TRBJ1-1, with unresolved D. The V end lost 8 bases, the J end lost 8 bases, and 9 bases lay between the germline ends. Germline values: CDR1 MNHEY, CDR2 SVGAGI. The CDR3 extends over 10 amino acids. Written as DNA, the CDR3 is TGTGCCAGCGGTCGGACGGAAGCTTTCTTT. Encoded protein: CASGRTEAFF.

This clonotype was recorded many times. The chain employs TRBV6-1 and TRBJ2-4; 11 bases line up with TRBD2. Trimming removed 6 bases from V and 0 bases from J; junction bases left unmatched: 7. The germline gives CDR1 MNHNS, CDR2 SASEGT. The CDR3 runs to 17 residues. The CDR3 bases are TGTGCCAGCAGAGCTAGCGGGGGGTACCTAGCCAAAAACATTCAGTACTTC. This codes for CASRASGGYLAKNIQYF.

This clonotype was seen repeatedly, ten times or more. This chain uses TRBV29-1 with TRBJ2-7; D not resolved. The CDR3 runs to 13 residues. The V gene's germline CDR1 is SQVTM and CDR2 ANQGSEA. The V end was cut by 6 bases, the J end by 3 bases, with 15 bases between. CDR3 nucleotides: TGCAGCGTGTCCCACGTGGATCACTACGAGCAGTACTTC. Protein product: CSVSHVDHYEQYF.

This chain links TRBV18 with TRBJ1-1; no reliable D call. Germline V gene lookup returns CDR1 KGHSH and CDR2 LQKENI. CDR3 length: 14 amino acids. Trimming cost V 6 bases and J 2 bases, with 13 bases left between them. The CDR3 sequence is CASSPDGINTEAFF. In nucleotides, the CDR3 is TGTGCCAGCTCCCCAGACGGGATCAACACTGAAGCTTTCTTT.

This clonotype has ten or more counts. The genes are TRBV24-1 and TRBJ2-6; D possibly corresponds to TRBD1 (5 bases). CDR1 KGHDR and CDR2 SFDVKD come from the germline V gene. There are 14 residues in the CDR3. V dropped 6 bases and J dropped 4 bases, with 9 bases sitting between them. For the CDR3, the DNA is TGTGCCACCAGTCCAGGGCCCGGGGCCAACGTCCTGACTTTC. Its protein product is CATSPGPGANVLTF.